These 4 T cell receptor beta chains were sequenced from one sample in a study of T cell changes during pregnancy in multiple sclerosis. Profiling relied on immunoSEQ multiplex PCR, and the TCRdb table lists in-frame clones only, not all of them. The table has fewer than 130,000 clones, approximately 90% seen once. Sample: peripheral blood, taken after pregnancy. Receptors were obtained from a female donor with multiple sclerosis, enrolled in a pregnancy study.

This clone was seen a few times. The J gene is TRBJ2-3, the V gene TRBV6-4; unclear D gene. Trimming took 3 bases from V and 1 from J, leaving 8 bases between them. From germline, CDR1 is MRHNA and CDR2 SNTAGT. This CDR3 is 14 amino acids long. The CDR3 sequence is CASSDGGGTDTQYF. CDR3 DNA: TGTGCCAGCAGTGATGGCGGCGGCACAGATACGCAGTATTTT.

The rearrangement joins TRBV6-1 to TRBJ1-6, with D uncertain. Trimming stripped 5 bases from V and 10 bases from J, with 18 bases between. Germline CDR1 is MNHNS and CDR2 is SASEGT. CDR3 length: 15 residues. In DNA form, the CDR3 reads TGTGCCAGCAGTCCCGCCCGGGCAGGAGGGTCACCCCTCCACTTT. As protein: CASSPARAGGSPLHF.

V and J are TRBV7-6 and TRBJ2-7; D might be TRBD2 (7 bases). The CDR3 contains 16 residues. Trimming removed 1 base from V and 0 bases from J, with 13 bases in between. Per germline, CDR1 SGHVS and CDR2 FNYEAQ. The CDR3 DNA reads TGTGCCAGCAGCTTAGGGGGGGGCAGGTTCTCCTACGAGCAGTACTTC. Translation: CASSLGGGRFSYEQYF. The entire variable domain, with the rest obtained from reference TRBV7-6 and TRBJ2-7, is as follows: GAGVSQSPRYKVTKRGQDVALRCDPISGHVSLYWYRQALGQGPEFLTYFNYEAQQDKSGLPNDRFSAERPEGSISTLTIQRTEQRDSAMYRCASSLGGGRFSYEQYFGPGTRLTVT.

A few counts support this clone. The CDR3 bases are TGTGCCAGCAGCTTACGGGGAGGAAATTCACCCCTCCACTTT. This sequence encodes CASSLRGGNSPLHF. This chain connects TRBV7-9 to TRBJ1-6; D is undetermined. V was trimmed by 2 bases and J by 7 bases, leaving 9 bases between them. Germline assignment: CDR1 SEHNR and CDR2 FQNEAQ (reference sequence). This CDR3 is 14 amino acids long.